The rows below give T cell receptor beta chains drawn from one sample of a study of blood T cell repertoires in COVID-19. Some clones are missing from TCRdb's copy, which holds only in-frame ones; the method was immunoSEQ multiplex PCR. This table has fewer than 200,000 clones, 80% to 90% appearing once. The sequenced sample was peripheral blood. The receptors come from a man aged 45-60 years with active or convalescent COVID-19. Each CDR3 is given with its conserved first and last residue. D genes are given only for firm matches. Not all rows give a size; the values are once, few, many and, for expanded clones, a class.

V,D,size,J,CDR3,DNA
TRBV6-5,NA,NA,TRBJ2-6,CASSGVTGANVLTF,TGTGCCAGCAGCGGGGTAACCGGGGCCAACGTCCTGACTTTC
TRBV10-3,TRBD1,NA,TRBJ2-1,CAIKSGTGNNEQFF,TGTGCCATCAAGTCGGGGACAGGGAATAATGAGCAGTTCTTC
TRBV5-6,NA,few,TRBJ1-5,CASSLYSISNQPQHF,TGTGCCAGCAGCTTATATTCTATTTCCAATCAGCCCCAGCATTTT
TRBV6-2/TRBV6-3,NA,NA,TRBJ2-7,CASSYVTSSHEQYF,TGTGCCAGCAGTTACGTAACTTCTTCCCACGAGCAGTACTTC
TRBV5-6,TRBD2,NA,TRBJ2-3,CASSLGLAGEF,TGTGCCAGCAGCTTGGGTCTAGCGGGGGAGTTT
TRBV12-3/TRBV12-4,NA,NA,TRBJ2-1,CASSWTDEQFF,TGTGCCAGCAGTTGGACAGATGAGCAGTTCTTC
TRBV5-4,TRBD1,NA,TRBJ1-2,CASKPGQGIYGYTF,TGTGCCAGCAAACCGGGACAGGGTATCTATGGCTACACCTTC
TRBV28,TRBD1,NA,TRBJ2-1,CASSLGGQWNEQFF,TGTGCCAGCAGTTTAGGGGGACAGTGGAATGAGCAGTTCTTC
TRBV30,NA,NA,TRBJ1-2,CAWALGAYGYTF,TGTGCCTGGGCGCTAGGGGCTTATGGCTACACCTTC
TRBV9,TRBD1,NA,TRBJ2-3,CASSVGQGKDTQYF,TGTGCCAGCAGCGTAGGACAGGGTAAAGATACGCAGTATTTT
TRBV2,NA,NA,TRBJ1-1,CASSDLGGTEAFF,TGTGCCAGCAGTGACTTGGGGGGCACTGAAGCTTTCTTT
TRBV5-6,TRBD2,NA,TRBJ2-2,CASSLVTGLAGNTGELFF,TGTGCCAGCAGCTTGGTTACGGGACTAGCGGGGAACACCGGGGAGCTGTTTTTT
TRBV11-3,TRBD2,NA,TRBJ2-1,CASSLVGGRADEQFF,TGTGCCAGCAGCTTAGTGGGCGGGAGGGCCGATGAGCAGTTCTTC
TRBV24-1,NA,NA,TRBJ2-7,CATSDSLHEQYF,TGTGCCACCAGTGATAGCCTCCACGAGCAGTACTTC
TRBV29-1,TRBD2,NA,TRBJ2-5,CSVEGLAKETQYF,TGCAGCGTGGAGGGACTAGCAAAAGAGACCCAGTACTTC
TRBV5-1,NA,NA,TRBJ1-2,CASSPGSGTFNYGYTF,TGCGCCAGCAGCCCTGGTTCGGGGACATTTAACTATGGCTACACCTTC
TRBV5-4,TRBD1,NA,TRBJ2-5,CASSSRDRQETQYF,TGTGCCAGCAGCTCCCGGGACAGACAAGAGACCCAGTACTTC
TRBV28,NA,NA,TRBJ2-1,CASMLHGGGAYNEQFF,TGTGCCAGCATGCTCCACGGGGGTGGTGCCTACAATGAGCAGTTCTTC
TRBV6-5,NA,few,TRBJ1-3,CASSYYSTGGGNTIYF,TGTGCCAGCAGTTATTATTCGACGGGTGGAGGAAACACCATATATTTT
TRBV10-3,TRBD2,NA,TRBJ2-1,CAISERASGGYNEQFF,TGTGCCATCAGTGAGCGGGCTAGCGGGGGTTACAATGAGCAGTTCTTC
TRBV3-1/TRBV3-2,TRBD1,NA,TRBJ1-1,CASSPYPGQGIQDTEAFF,TGTGCCAGCAGCCCGTACCCGGGACAGGGGATTCAGGACACTGAAGCTTTCTTT
TRBV15,TRBD2,NA,TRBJ2-1,CATSKTSGGHNEQFF,TGTGCCACCAGCAAGACTAGCGGGGGGCACAATGAGCAGTTCTTC
TRBV11-2,TRBD2,few,TRBJ2-1,CASSSLAGGRSEQFF,TGTGCCAGCAGCTCGCTAGCGGGAGGGCGGAGTGAGCAGTTCTTC
TRBV29-1,TRBD2,NA,TRBJ2-2,CSVASGTNTGELFF,TGCAGCGTGGCTAGCGGAACGAACACCGGGGAGCTGTTTTTT
TRBV28,NA,NA,TRBJ1-4,CASSPSLGREGEEKLFF,TGTGCCAGCAGTCCCTCTTTGGGGAGGGAGGGGGAAGAAAAACTGTTTTTT
TRBV11-3,TRBD1,once,TRBJ1-6,CASSPGTGGSPLHF,TGTGCCAGCAGCCCCGGGACAGGGGGTTCACCCCTCCACTTT
TRBV5-1,NA,NA,TRBJ1-1,CASSLLRLNTEAFF,TGCGCCAGCAGCTTGCTACGGTTGAACACTGAAGCTTTCTTT
TRBV7-2,NA,NA,TRBJ1-1,CASSLGSGGRLGTEAFF,TGTGCCAGCAGCTTAGGTTCCGGGGGGCGTTTGGGGACTGAAGCTTTCTTT
TRBV6-4,NA,NA,TRBJ2-3,CASSDRTTDTQYF,TGTGCCAGCAGTGACAGGACAACAGATACGCAGTATTTT
TRBV4-1,NA,once,TRBJ1-3,CASSQEGSSGNTIYF,TGCGCCAGCAGCCAAGAGGGGAGCTCTGGAAACACCATATATTTT
TRBV24-1,TRBD1,NA,TRBJ2-1,CATSDNRGQRSYNEQFF,TGTGCCACCAGTGACAACAGGGGGCAAAGGTCCTACAATGAGCAGTTCTTC
TRBV7-6,NA,NA,TRBJ2-3,CASSSVGRQSGDTQYF,TGTGCCAGCAGCTCGGTGGGGAGGCAGAGTGGAGATACGCAGTATTTT
TRBV18,NA,NA,TRBJ1-3,CASSPSGDPGNTIYF,TGTGCCAGCTCACCTTCAGGGGATCCTGGAAACACCATATATTTT
TRBV11-2,TRBD1,NA,TRBJ2-7,CASSPGQAYEQYF,TGTGCCAGCAGCCCGGGACAGGCCTACGAGCAGTACTTC
TRBV3-1/TRBV3-2,NA,NA,TRBJ2-2,CASSQESLATGELFF,TGTGCCAGCAGCCAAGAATCTCTAGCCACCGGGGAGCTGTTTTTT
TRBV14,NA,NA,TRBJ2-1,CASSQSGRKITSSYNEQFF,TGTGCCAGCAGCCAAAGTGGCAGGAAAATAACCAGCTCCTACAATGAGCAGTTCTTC
TRBV7-2,TRBD1,NA,TRBJ2-7,CASSSTGTGNYEQYF,TGTGCCAGCAGCTCGACCGGGACAGGGAATTACGAGCAGTACTTC
TRBV18,NA,once,TRBJ2-5,CASSPRTAIRETQYF,TGTGCCAGCTCACCTCGGACAGCGATCAGGGAGACCCAGTACTTC
TRBV29-1,TRBD1,NA,TRBJ1-1,CSADRASTEAFF,TGCAGCGCTGACAGGGCAAGCACTGAAGCTTTCTTT
TRBV6-5,TRBD1,NA,TRBJ1-1,CASSLDRAGTEAFF,TGTGCCAGCAGTTTAGACAGGGCGGGCACTGAAGCTTTCTTT
TRBV11-3,TRBD1,NA,TRBJ2-1,CASSFRDSTYNEQFF,TGTGCCAGCAGCTTCCGGGACAGCACCTACAATGAGCAGTTCTTC
TRBV19,NA,NA,TRBJ2-1,CASSMLATHNEQFF,TGTGCCAGTAGTATGTTAGCAACCCACAATGAGCAGTTCTTC
TRBV14,NA,NA,TRBJ2-2,CASSRRDANTGELFF,TGTGCCAGCAGCCGGCGGGATGCGAACACCGGGGAGCTGTTTTTT
TRBV19,NA,NA,TRBJ2-6,CASSEWLRSGGANVLTF,TGTGCCAGTAGTGAATGGTTAAGGAGCGGTGGGGCCAACGTCCTGACTTTC
TRBV28,NA,NA,TRBJ1-2,CASRPQGLVYGYTF,TGTGCCAGCAGACCTCAGGGTCTGGTCTATGGCTACACCTTC
TRBV27,NA,NA,TRBJ1-5,CASSLGQGNQPQHF,TGTGCCAGCAGTTTAGGGCAGGGAAATCAGCCCCAGCATTTT
TRBV3-1/TRBV3-2,TRBD1,once,TRBJ2-7,CASSQGIRDSYEQYF,TGTGCCAGCAGCCAAGGCATCCGGGACAGCTACGAGCAGTACTTC
TRBV10-1,TRBD2,NA,TRBJ2-1,CASSESGSSYNEQFF,TGCGCCAGCAGTGAAAGCGGGAGCTCCTACAATGAGCAGTTCTTC
TRBV5-1,TRBD1,NA,TRBJ1-2,CASSQGGTGDGYTF,TGCGCCAGCAGTCAGGGGGGGACAGGTGATGGCTACACCTTC
TRBV7-2,TRBD1,NA,TRBJ2-5,CASSLQGVETQYF,TGTGCCAGCAGCTTGCAGGGGGTGGAGACCCAGTACTTC
TRBV9,NA,NA,TRBJ2-5,CASSASIPQETQYF,TGTGCCAGCAGCGCAAGCATACCACAAGAGACCCAGTACTTC
TRBV5-1,TRBD1,NA,TRBJ1-6,CASSLETGAVSPLHF,TGCGCCAGCAGCTTGGAAACAGGGGCGGTTTCACCCCTCCACTTT
TRBV28,NA,NA,TRBJ2-6,CASTLRGTETGANVLTF,TGTGCCAGCACCCTCAGGGGAACGGAAACTGGGGCCAACGTCCTGACTTTC
TRBV29-1,TRBD1,NA,TRBJ1-2,CSGSGGQGFSYTF,TGCAGCGGCAGTGGGGGACAGGGTTTCAGCTACACCTTC